The 8 T cell receptor beta chains reported below all come from one sample, sequenced in a study of cytomegalovirus exposure and HLA in healthy donors (dated by TCRdb to 2016 to 2017). To prepare the library, the immunoSEQ multiplex PCR assay was applied. For the multiplex PCR, a mixture combining 60 forward primers for TCR Vbeta segments and 13 reverse primers for TCR Jbeta segments was used. The source is immuneACCESS, and TCRdb retained only in-frame sequences with V and J called. Part of the clones is not carried over; for the studies checked, unresolved V genes explain less than half of this, and the remainder is unexplained. The sample includes 80,000 to 95,000 clones, with about 80% observed a single time. Nearly 6% of the sample is in the top ten clones. Source material: PBMCs. The receptors come from a female donor in good health and CMV-seronegative.

This clone has a handful of counts. The chain joins TRBV4-1 to TRBJ1-4; D not certain. The CDR3 runs 13 residues. Germline V gene data show CDR1 as MGHRA and CDR2 as YSYEKL. Trimming pared 2 bases from V and 10 bases from J, leaving 11 bases between. CDR3 protein: CASSQSTRGKLFF. The CDR3 DNA sequence: TGCGCCAGCAGCCAATCTACTAGAGGAAAACTGTTTTTT.

V usage is TRBV5-5 and J usage is TRBJ2-1; 9 bases line up with TRBD2. Germline V CDR1 and CDR2: SGHKS, YYEKEE (reference sequence). The CDR3 has 18 amino acids. The ends lost 3 bases at V and 2 bases at J; junction bases unmatched: 12. Here the CDR3 DNA reads TGTGCCAGCAGCTCTAGCGGGAACTCCGGGAACCCCTACAATGAGCAGTTCTTC. Translating gives CASSSSGNSGNPYNEQFF.

This clone was seen more than once but under ten times. The chain carries TRBV7-6 and TRBJ2-2, with 9 nucleotides matching TRBD1. V dropped 5 bases and J dropped 6; count of bases not matched to a gene: 4. Germline-derived CDR1 and CDR2 are SGHVS and FNYEAQ. This CDR3 is built from 14 residues. The CDR3: CASSTGQGSGELFF. The CDR3 nucleotides are TGTGCCAGCAGCACGGGACAGGGATCCGGGGAGCTGTTTTTT.

The chain carries TRBV13 and TRBJ1-2; TRBD1 agrees at 12 bases. The CDR3 has 13 amino acids. Germline-derived CDR1 and CDR2 are PRHDT and FYEKMQ (reference sequence). With 6 bases clipped from V and 7 bases from J, the junction kept 3 bases outside the gene matches. The CDR3 loop is CASRRDRGPGYTF. CDR3 bases: TGTGCCAGCAGGAGGGACAGGGGGCCTGGCTACACCTTC.

The gene calls are TRBV6-5 and TRBJ2-7; tentatively, D is TRBD1 (6 bases). Germline loops: CDR1 MNHEY, CDR2 SVGAGI. This CDR3 contains 13 residues. Trimming left V 1 base short and J 7 bases short, with 11 bases between. In nucleotides, the CDR3 is TGTGCCAGCAGTTACTTTCAGGGGTCTGAGCAGTACTTC. This translates into CASSYFQGSEQYF.

The chain uses TRBV25-1 and TRBJ2-7, with D tentatively TRBD2 (6 bases). The germline gives CDR1 MGHDK, CDR2 SYGVNS. V gave up 9 bases and J gave up 5 bases, with 26 bases separating them. The CDR3 sequence is 16 residues long. CDR3 nucleotide sequence: TGTGCCAGTTCCCCATCCACTAGTGAATGGGAGGACGAGCAGTACTTC. Translation gives CASSPSTSEWEDEQYF.

The rearrangement links TRBV6-1 to TRBJ2-7, with 7 bases identical to TRBD1. Looked up from germline, CDR1 is MNHNS and CDR2 is SASEGT. The CDR3 is made up of 13 amino acids. V shed 6 bases and J 3 bases; nucleotides not matched to a gene: 5. The CDR3 coding sequence is TGTGCCAGCAGCCATAGACAGGGCTACGAGCAGTACTTC. It codes for CASSHRQGYEQYF.

This rearrangement joins TRBV19 to TRBJ2-1; D possibly corresponds to TRBD2 (5 bases). CDR3 length: 14 residues. From germline, CDR1 is LNHDA and CDR2 SQIVND (reference sequence). Trimming took off 4 bases at V and 1 base at J, with 8 bases between the two ends. The CDR3 sequence is CASSTPGSYNEQFF. DNA of the CDR3: TGTGCCAGTAGTACCCCGGGATCCTACAATGAGCAGTTCTTC.